This T cell receptor (beta chain) was documented in a study of CD8 T cells in Susac syndrome. Study-wide findings and caveats: Clonal expansion was not seen in any Susac syndrome CD4+ T cell repertoire.

Regarding this clonotype: Its antigen is currently unknown.

From blood CD8+ and CD4+ T cells, the TCR beta chain was sequenced. The patients with Susac syndrome were individuals who fulfilled the recently defined diagnostic criteria for disease that was either definite or probable. RNA was extracted with the RNeasy kit, and a quantity of roughly 0.5 to 1 ug was reverse transcribed using random hexamers. TCRdb used MiXCR to reprocess the immunoSEQ multiplex PCR reads, holding one entry per CDR3 protein. The table includes about 240,000 distinct CDR3 sequences, about 96% detected once. The receptor comes from a human donor with Susac syndrome. Source material: CD4+ T cells from PBMCs.

CDR3: CSVVAGPVYGYTF. CDR3 sequence (DNA): TGCAGCGTTGTGGCAGGGCCCGTCTATGGCTACACCTTC. The chain has TRBV29-1 and TRBJ1-2; weak D call: TRBD1 (5 bases). Germline V gene data show CDR1 as SQVTM and CDR2 as ANQGSEA. This CDR3 has 13 amino acids. Trimming stripped 4 bases from V and 4 bases from J, with 13 bases between.